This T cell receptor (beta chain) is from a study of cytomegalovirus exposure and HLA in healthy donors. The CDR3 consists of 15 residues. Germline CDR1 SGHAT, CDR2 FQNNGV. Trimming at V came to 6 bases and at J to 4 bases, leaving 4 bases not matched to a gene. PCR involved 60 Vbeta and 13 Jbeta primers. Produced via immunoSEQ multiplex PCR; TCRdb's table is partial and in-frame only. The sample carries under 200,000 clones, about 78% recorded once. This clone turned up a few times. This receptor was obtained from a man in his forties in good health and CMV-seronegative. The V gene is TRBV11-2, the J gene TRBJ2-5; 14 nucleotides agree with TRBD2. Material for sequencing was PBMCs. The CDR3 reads CASRTGLAGGETQYF. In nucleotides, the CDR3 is TGTGCCAGCAGAACCGGACTAGCGGGAGGAGAGACCCAGTACTTC.